This TCR beta chain emerged from a study of blood T cell repertoires in COVID-19. Study background: Nucleic acid was either cDNA or gDNA, and it came from T cells, B-cell-depleted T cells, or PBMCs.

The CDR3 extends over 17 amino acids. Germline CDR1 is ENHRY and CDR2 is SYGVKD. The J segment lost 0 bases and the V segment lost 10 bases, leaving 14 bases of the junction unmatched. As originally analysed: Reference gene primers were amplified, and this amplification served to estimate nucleated cell counts. Clones were sequenced by immunoSEQ multiplex PCR, and TCRdb holds only the in-frame ones, with some missing. The V and J calls and the clone size are those of that table, but D and trimming were determined from the DNA. Of over 100,000 clones in the sample, about 89% were seen once. J is TRBJ2-3 and V is TRBV10-3; 9 bases map to TRBD2. What was sequenced was peripheral blood. The clonotype was recovered from a man aged 35 to 55 with acute or convalescent COVID-19. The CDR3 here is CATLGVAGASSTDTQYF. In DNA, the CDR3 is TGTGCCACCCTAGGGGTAGCGGGGGCCTCTAGCACAGATACGCAGTATTTT.